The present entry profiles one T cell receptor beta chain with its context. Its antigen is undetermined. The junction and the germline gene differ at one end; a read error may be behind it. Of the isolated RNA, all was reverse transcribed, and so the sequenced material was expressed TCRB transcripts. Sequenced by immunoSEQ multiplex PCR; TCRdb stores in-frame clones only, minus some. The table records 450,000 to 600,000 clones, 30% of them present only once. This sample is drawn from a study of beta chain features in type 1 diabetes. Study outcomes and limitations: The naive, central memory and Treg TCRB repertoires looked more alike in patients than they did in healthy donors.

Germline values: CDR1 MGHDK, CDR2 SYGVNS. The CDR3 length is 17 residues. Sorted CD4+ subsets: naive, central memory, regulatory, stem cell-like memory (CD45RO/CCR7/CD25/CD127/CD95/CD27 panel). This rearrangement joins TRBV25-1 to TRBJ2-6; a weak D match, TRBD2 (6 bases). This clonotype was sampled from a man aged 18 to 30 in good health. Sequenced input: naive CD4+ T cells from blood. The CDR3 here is CASSEYGGPSGANGLTF. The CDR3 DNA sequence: TGTGCCAGCAGTGAATATGGAGGGCCCTCTGGGGCCAACGGCCTGACTTTC.